This is a list of T cell receptor beta chains from one sample in a study of CD8 T cells in Susac syndrome. TCRdb processed the immunoSEQ multiplex PCR reads anew with MiXCR; each CDR3 protein has one entry. This table holds roughly 150,000 distinct CDR3 sequences, 93% found once. Sequencing was done on a sample of CD4+ T cells from PBMCs. The receptors were gathered from a human donor in good health. CDR3s include the opening cysteine and the closing phenylalanine or tryptophan. Each record gives: clone size, V gene, J gene, D gene, CDR3 protein, CDR3 DNA. D genes are given only for firm matches. A clone size is listed for some rows: how often the clone was seen (once, few, many), or a class if it is expanded.

.	TRBV25-1	TRBJ2-5	.	CASSGLGGGGETQYF	TGTGCCAGCAGTGGGTTAGGGGGGGGAGGGGAGACCCAGTACTTC
.	TRBV7-2	TRBJ1-2	.	CASSLVSGRLRYGYTF	TGTGCCAGCAGCTTAGTTTCGGGGCGTTTAAGATATGGCTACACCTTC
.	TRBV9	TRBJ1-2	.	CASNTQEDGYTF	TGTGCCAGCAACACACAGGAAGATGGCTACACCTTC
.	TRBV2	TRBJ2-2	TRBD2	CASRPGLAGDGELFF	TGTGCCAGCAGACCCGGACTAGCGGGGGACGGGGAGCTGTTTTTT
.	TRBV7-2	TRBJ1-1	.	CASSSHRETEAFF	TGTGCCAGCAGTTCACACAGGGAAACTGAAGCTTTCTTT
.	TRBV5-1	TRBJ1-2	.	CASSTTVVYGYTF	TGCGCCAGCAGCACGACAGTTGTCTATGGCTACACCTTC
once	TRBV18	TRBJ2-3	TRBD1	CASSLRTRQGVGGNTQYF	TGTGCCAGCTCCCTGAGGACGAGACAGGGGGTCGGTGGAAATACGCAGTATTTT
.	TRBV7-3	TRBJ2-2	TRBD2	CASSTLAGVTGELFF	TGTGCCAGCAGTACTCTAGCGGGGGTGACCGGGGAGCTGTTTTTT
.	TRBV5-1	TRBJ2-7	.	CASRENNEQYF	TGCGCCAGCAGGGAGAACAACGAGCAGTACTTC
.	TRBV28	TRBJ2-5	.	CASGGLETQYF	TGTGCCAGCGGGGGTTTGGAGACCCAGTACTTC
once	TRBV23-1	TRBJ1-2	.	CASSQSKGPRGGYTF	TGCGCCAGCAGTCAATCCAAAGGGCCAAGGGGTGGCTACACCTTC
once	TRBV5-4	TRBJ2-1	TRBD2	CASSVSSGGALEQFF	TGTGCCAGCAGCGTTTCTAGCGGGGGGGCCCTCGAGCAGTTCTTC
.	TRBV10-2	TRBJ2-7	TRBD2	CASSRLAGENEQYF	TGCGCCAGCAGTAGACTAGCGGGGGAGAACGAGCAGTACTTC
.	TRBV3-1	TRBJ1-1	.	CASSQGVRTEAFF	TGTGCCAGCAGCCAGGGGGTACGGACTGAAGCTTTCTTT
once	TRBV6-5	TRBJ2-7	.	CATSGGAHGEQYF	TGTGCCACGTCCGGAGGGGCGCATGGCGAGCAGTACTTC
.	TRBV7-3	TRBJ2-1	.	CASSLTLGFGEQFF	TGTGCCAGCAGCTTAACGTTGGGTTTCGGGGAGCAGTTCTTC
.	TRBV7-9	TRBJ2-2	TRBD1	CASSLTGSTGELFF	TGTGCCAGCAGCTTGACAGGGTCCACCGGGGAGCTGTTTTTT
once	TRBV24-1	TRBJ2-1	.	CATSDSSRGKGRGSYNEQFF	TGTGCCACCAGTGATTCCAGCAGGGGAAAAGGTCGAGGGTCCTACAATGAGCAGTTCTTC
.	TRBV3-1	TRBJ2-5	.	CASSHVPGPPQETQYF	TGTGCCAGCAGCCACGTTCCGGGACCTCCCCAAGAGACCCAGTACTTC
.	TRBV7-9	TRBJ2-7	.	CASSPPAGIYEQYF	TGTGCCAGCAGCCCTCCCGCAGGGATCTACGAGCAGTACTTC
.	TRBV7-9	TRBJ1-1	.	CASSYLDTEAFF	TGTGCCAGCAGCTACTTGGACACTGAAGCTTTCTTT
.	TRBV7-2	TRBJ1-3	.	CASTPYSGNTIYF	TGTGCCAGCACCCCGTACTCTGGAAACACCATATATTTT
few	TRBV19	TRBJ1-2	.	CASSEQGGGYTF	TGTGCCAGTAGTGAACAGGGAGGTGGCTACACCTTC
.	TRBV29-1	TRBJ1-2	.	CSATTQGGYGYTF	TGCAGCGCTACGACACAAGGCGGATATGGCTACACCTTC
.	TRBV3-1	TRBJ2-3	TRBD1	CASSLQGNPVDTQYF	TGTGCCAGCAGCCTACAGGGGAACCCCGTCGATACGCAGTATTTT
.	TRBV18	TRBJ1-6	.	CASSPRDSNSPLHF	TGTGCCAGCTCACCACGAGACAGTAATTCACCCCTCCACTTT
.	TRBV3-1	TRBJ2-1	.	CASSQGWEGAGNEQFF	TGTGCCAGCAGCCAAGGGTGGGAAGGAGCCGGCAATGAGCAGTTCTTC
.	TRBV19	TRBJ2-7	.	CASSIRPASSYEQYF	TGTGCCAGTAGTATAAGGCCGGCGAGCTCCTACGAGCAGTACTTC
once	TRBV7-3	TRBJ2-5	.	CASSLGLEGETQYF	TGTGCCAGCAGCTTAGGGCTAGAGGGAGAGACCCAGTACTTC
.	TRBV24-1	TRBJ2-1	TRBD2	CATSLGSGGDYNEQFF	TGTGCCACCAGTTTGGGGAGCGGGGGAGACTACAATGAGCAGTTCTTC
.	TRBV5-6	TRBJ1-1	TRBD1	CASSPVDRDDTEAFF	TGTGCCAGCAGCCCGGTCGACAGGGACGACACTGAAGCTTTCTTT